These 11 T cell receptor beta chains were all obtained from the same sample, sequenced in a study of cytomegalovirus exposure and HLA in healthy donors. Method: immunoSEQ multiplex PCR; TCRdb's copy keeps in-frame clones and lacks some. Of 130,000 or so clones in the sample, about 91% were seen once. Source material: PBMCs. These receptors all stem from a woman aged 18-29 years in good health and CMV-seronegative.

This chain connects TRBV19 to TRBJ2-2; D gene unclear. This CDR3 has 12 residues. Germline CDR1 reads LNHDA; CDR2 reads SQIVND (reference sequence). V was pared by 6 bases and J by 4 bases, with 6 bases between. CDR3 amino acids: CASREPTGELFF. In DNA, the CDR3 is TGTGCCAGTAGAGAGCCCACCGGGGAGCTGTTTTTT.

The chain is built from TRBV5-1 and TRBJ2-1; D is unclear. CDR1 SGHRS and CDR2 YFSETQ come from the germline V gene. The CDR3 is made up of 15 amino acids. Trimming removed 0 bases from V and 0 bases from J, with 7 bases in between. CDR3 bases: TGCGCCAGCAGCTTGGCCATGTTCTCCTACAATGAGCAGTTCTTC. It codes for CASSLAMFSYNEQFF. The entire variable domain, with the rest obtained from reference TRBV5-1 and TRBJ2-1, is as follows: KAGVTQTPRYLIKTRGQQVTLSCSPISGHRSVSWYQQTPGQGLQFLFEYFSETQRNKGNFPGRFSGRQFSNSRSEMNVSTLELGDSALYLCASSLAMFSYNEQFFGPGTRLTVL.

This clone occurred once. V is TRBV21-1 and J is TRBJ1-2. TRBV21-1 is marked as a pseudogene. This CDR3 has 17 residues. CDR3 in DNA: TGTGCCAGCAGCAATTGGAGGCTTCCGGGACTCAACTATGGCTACACCTTC. It yields the protein CASSNWRLPGLNYGYTF.

The CDR3 spells CASSSTGQSTGELFF. The CDR3 DNA reads TGTGCCAGCTCATCCACGGGACAGTCCACCGGGGAGCTGTTTTTT. The chain employs TRBV18 and TRBJ2-2; 7 bases line up with TRBD1. There are 15 residues in the CDR3. The V and J ends lost 5 bases and 4 bases, in that order; junction bases with no gene match: 7. Germline lookup yields CDR1 KGHSH and CDR2 LQKENI.

This clone has more than one count but fewer than ten. This sample includes further DNA sequences coding for the same CDR3. The chain couples TRBV5-4 to TRBJ1-2; TRBD1 matches 9 bases. The J segment lost 8 bases and the V segment lost 3 bases, leaving 5 bases of the junction unmatched. Germline V gene data show CDR1 as SGHNT and CDR2 as YYREEE (reference sequence). The CDR3 contains 13 residues. CDR3 DNA sequence: TGTGCCAGCAGCTCGGGACAGGGCGGGGGCTACACCTTC. Protein sequence: CASSSGQGGGYTF.

The chain is built from TRBV4-2 and TRBJ2-1; 9 bases fit TRBD2. This CDR3 contains 16 residues. Unmatched junction bases numbered 11, after V lost 1 base and J lost 10 bases. In germline, CDR1 is LGHNA, CDR2 YNFKEQ. CDR3 in DNA: TGTGCCAGCAGCCAAGCGGCGGGGGGGCCTTTCGAGGAGCAGTTCTTC. Protein sequence: CASSQAAGGPFEEQFF.

The genes are TRBV5-1 and TRBJ1-1; D gene uncertain. The CDR3 has 18 amino acids. Per the germline V gene, CDR1 is SGHRS and CDR2 is YFSETQ. V was pared by 0 bases and J by 0 bases, with 18 bases between. The CDR3 nucleotides are TGCGCCAGCAGCTTGGCCTCAAGAGCGGCAGTGTTGAACACTGAAGCTTTCTTT. Protein product: CASSLASRAAVLNTEAFF.

This sequence joins TRBV11-1 and TRBJ1-6; D is uncertain. Germline V gene sequence: CDR1 SGHAT, CDR2 FQDESV (reference sequence). Deletions cut 4 bases from V and 12 bases from J, with 16 bases between. This CDR3 has 14 amino acids. CDR3 DNA sequence: TGTGCCAGCAGCTCCCGACCACCACGGGGACCCCTCCACTTT. This sequence encodes CASSSRPPRGPLHF.

As DNA, the CDR3 is TGTGCCAGCAGCTTTAGCCCAGGGGACAACGAGCAGTACTTC. Protein product: CASSFSPGDNEQYF. This chain joins TRBV7-9 and TRBJ2-7; weak D call: TRBD1 (6 bases). Trimming left V 3 bases short and J 5 bases short, with 14 bases between. This CDR3 is built from 14 residues. Germline V lookup: CDR1 SEHNR, CDR2 FQNEAQ (reference sequence).

This rearrangement joins TRBV28 to TRBJ1-4, with D possibly TRBD1 on 6 matching bases. V gave up 6 bases and J gave up 7 bases, with 18 bases separating them. The CDR3 covers 15 residues. Germline V gives CDR1 MDHEN, CDR2 SYDVKM. CDR3 in DNA: TGTGCCAGCAGGGAAGCGACAGGCTTTCTTGAAAAACTGTTTTTT. This encodes CASREATGFLEKLFF. Variable domain in full (rest from reference TRBV28 and TRBJ1-4): DVKVTQSSRYLVKRTGEKVFLECVQDMDHENMFWYRQDPGLGLRLIYFSYDVKMKEKGDIPEGYSVSREKKERFSLILESASTNQTSMYLCASREATGFLEKLFFGSGTQLSVL.

This clone was seen more than once but under ten times. V usage is TRBV10-2 and J usage is TRBJ1-4, with a tentative D call TRBD1 (6 bases). V was trimmed by 7 bases and J by 8 bases, leaving 17 bases between them. This CDR3 spans 14 amino acids. Germline V gene data show CDR1 as WSHSY and CDR2 as SAAADI. The CDR3 sequence: CASNDGQPGEKLFF. Written as DNA, the CDR3 is TGCGCCAGCAACGACGGACAGCCAGGCGAAAAACTGTTTTTT.